This T cell receptor beta chain derives from a study of T-cell reconstitution after alpha-beta-depleted transplantation in children. The CDR3 is 15 residues long. CDR1 is SEHNR and CDR2 is FQNEAQ in the germline V gene (reference sequence). Losses at the gene ends were 6 bases for V and 4 bases for J; bases not matched to a gene: 11. Findings and caveats of the study: Diversity of TCRbeta at day 60 was high in some patients, arising from surviving recipient T cells and thymic progenitors. Where alpha-beta T cells came from about two months after transplant was reportedly several hundred expanded graft clones. Once a year had passed after transplant, T-cell counts and diversity came mostly from newly produced T cells.

Remarks on this clonotype: Antigen: not known.

Unique molecular identifiers were incorporated during preparation of the TCRbeta library. Each CDR3 protein is one row after TCRdb ran MiXCR on the PCR reads. Counted here are around 800,000 distinct CDR3 sequences, under 20% occurring once; the ten biggest clones make up 5%. This specimen consisted of PBMCs, mostly from graft donor cells, obtained 360 days after TCRalphabeta/CD19-depleted stem cell transplant. This receptor was obtained from a male patient younger than 18 who had a stem cell transplant for acute lymphoblastic leukemia, so the T cells may come from the graft donor. The chain is built from TRBV7-9 and TRBJ1-2; the match to TRBD1 covers 7 bases. Here the CDR3 reads CASRYDGQAAYGYTF. The CDR3 DNA follows: TGTGCCAGCAGATATGACGGACAGGCTGCCTATGGCTACACCTTC.